These 32 T cell receptor beta chains were all obtained from the same sample, sequenced in a study of early T cells in non-severe SARS-CoV-2 infection. MiXCR was run by TCRdb on the 5' RACE reads, yielding one entry per CDR3 protein. The sample has tens of thousands of distinct CDR3 sequences, 16% seen once. Specimen: whole blood, collected at baseline. The receptor source for this set is an adult who was a healthcare worker with PCR-confirmed SARS-CoV-2 infection or an uninfected control (not recorded which).

The chain is built from TRBV6-2 or TRBV6-3 and TRBJ2-3; TRBD2 agrees at 9 bases. V gave up 5 bases and J gave up 2 bases; unmatched junction bases: 2. Germline lookup yields CDR1 MNHEY and CDR2 SVGEGT. The CDR3 totals 14 residues. For the CDR3, the DNA is TGTGCCAGCAGTCTAGCGGGACCCACAGATACGCAGTATTTT. Protein: CASSLAGPTDTQYF.

Remarks on this clonotype: Its ends do not fully match the called genes, so a read error is possible. The chain joins TRBV4-1 to TRBJ2-7, with 7 bases that match TRBD1. CDR3 length: 16 amino acids. CDR1 MGHRA and CDR2 YSYEKL come from the germline V gene. The CDR3 here is CASSQGPTDRVYGQYF. In DNA, the CDR3 is TGCGCCAGCAGCCAAGGACCAACTGACAGGGTCTACGGGCAGTACTTC.

This clonotype is medium-sized. The V gene is TRBV12-3 or TRBV12-4, the J gene TRBJ2-7; the D is unclear. V lost 4 bases, J lost 3 bases, and 4 bases lay in between. The CDR3 has 11 amino acids. The CDR3 sequence: CASSSGYEQYF. For the CDR3, the DNA is TGTGCCAGCAGTTCCGGCTACGAGCAGTACTTC.

This clonotype came up a few times. This chain connects TRBV6-2 or TRBV6-3 to TRBJ1-5; no firm D call. The CDR3 has 13 residues. Trimming cost V 7 bases and J 2 bases, with 9 bases left between them. CDR1 and CDR2 (germline): MNHEY, SVGEGT. CDR3: CASTLGGNQPQHF. CDR3 nucleotide sequence: TGTGCCAGCACTTTGGGCGGCAATCAGCCCCAGCATTTT.

This clonotype showed up many times. The chain combines TRBV5-4 with TRBJ1-1; 7 nucleotides match TRBD1. The V and J ends lost 4 bases and 0 bases, in that order; junction bases with no gene match: 9. CDR1 is SGHNT, CDR2 YYREEE, per germline (reference sequence). There are 16 residues in the CDR3. The CDR3 spells CASSLDREDLNTEAFF. The CDR3 nucleotides are TGTGCCAGCAGCCTAGACAGGGAAGATTTGAACACTGAAGCTTTCTTT.

The chain couples TRBV6-2 or TRBV6-3 to TRBJ2-7; D uncertain. CDR1 and CDR2 from the germline V gene are MNHEY and SVGEGT. The CDR3 has 14 residues. The V end lost 2 bases, the J end lost 1 base, and 9 bases lay between the germline ends. DNA for the CDR3: TGTGCCAGCAGTTACGGTGGGCCGTCCTACGAGCAGTACTTC. Protein product: CASSYGGPSYEQYF.

The chain combines TRBV20-1 with TRBJ2-7; a weak D match, TRBD2 (5 bases). The V gene lost 6 bases and the J gene lost 7 bases, with 19 bases spanning the gap. The CDR3 sequence is 13 residues long. Germline values: CDR1 DFQATT, CDR2 SNEGSKA (reference sequence). The CDR3 region is CSASDSQALEQYF. The CDR3 DNA reads as TGCAGTGCCTCGGACTCCCAGGCATTAGAGCAGTACTTC.

Many counts were recorded for this clonotype. The V call is TRBV20-1, the J call TRBJ2-7; D might be TRBD2 (5 bases). The CDR3 is made up of 12 amino acids. CDR1 and CDR2 from the germline V gene are DFQATT and SNEGSKA (reference sequence). Trimming stripped 7 bases from V and 1 base from J, with 11 bases between. CDR3 nucleotide sequence: TGCAGTGTAGATCTAGCTTCCTACGAGCAGTACTTC. It specifies CSVDLASYEQYF.

This clonotype was recorded at least ten times. The rearrangement joins TRBV4-3 to TRBJ2-3; 12 bases agree with TRBD2. The V gene's germline CDR1 is LGHNA and CDR2 YSLEER. The CDR3 totals 18 residues. Losses at the gene ends were 0 bases for V and 0 bases for J; bases not matched to a gene: 4. The CDR3: CASSQDSSGRVSTDTQYF. Here the CDR3 DNA reads TGCGCCAGCAGCCAAGATTCTAGCGGGAGGGTTAGCACAGATACGCAGTATTTT.

The chain employs TRBV5-1 and TRBJ2-5; 9 bases line up with TRBD1. V shed 4 bases and J 4 bases; nucleotides not matched to a gene: 5. Germline assignment: CDR1 SGHRS and CDR2 YFSETQ. This CDR3 has 14 amino acids. CDR3 nucleotide sequence: TGCGCCAGCAGCACCCACAGGGGGCTAGAGACCCAGTACTTC. Its protein product is CASSTHRGLETQYF.

This clonotype was counted only a few times. The V call is TRBV29-1, the J call TRBJ2-1; D not resolved. The CDR3 sequence is 11 residues long. Germline CDR1 is SQVTM and CDR2 is ANQGSEA. V lost 7 bases and J lost 7, with 11 bases in between. CDR3 nucleotides: TGCAGCGGCCATACGCCAAATGAGCAGTTCTTC. Protein product: CSGHTPNEQFF.

This clonotype appeared a few times. V gene TRBV30 combines with J gene TRBJ2-7, with a possible D match to TRBD1 (6 bases). CDR1 is GTSNPN, CDR2 SVGIG, per germline (reference sequence). With 6 bases removed from V and 0 bases from J, the gap between germline ends came to 9 bases. The CDR3 is made up of 12 amino acids. CDR3 sequence: CACDRRSYEQYF. The DNA for the CDR3 is TGTGCCTGTGACAGGCGCTCCTACGAGCAGTACTTC. Full variable domain (remainder filled in from reference TRBV30 and TRBJ2-7): SQTIHQWPATLVQPVGSPLSLECTVEGTSNPNLYWYRQAAGRGLQLLFYSVGIGQISSEVPQNLSASRPQDRQFILSSKKLLLSDSGFYLCACDRRSYEQYFGPGTRLTVT.

This clonotype was recorded many times. The V and J genes are TRBV5-1 and TRBJ1-1; no reliable D call. V was cut by 6 bases and J by 5 bases, with 14 bases left in between. Germline CDR1 is SGHRS and CDR2 is YFSETQ. This CDR3 is built from 13 residues. CDR3 sequence reads: CASTDLGRTEAFF. DNA for the CDR3: TGCGCCAGCACCGACTTAGGGAGGACTGAAGCTTTCTTT.

CDR3 amino acids: CASSLGPSGGEEQFF. The DNA of the CDR3 is TGTGCCAGCAGCTTAGGGCCTAGCGGGGGAGAAGAGCAGTTCTTC. The chain is built from TRBV7-7 and TRBJ2-1; TRBD2 matches 10 bases. V lost 1 base and J lost 10; bases outside the gene matches: 7. This CDR3 is built from 15 residues. Looked up from germline, CDR1 is SSHAT and CDR2 is FNYEAQ (reference sequence).

The V and J genes are TRBV7-9 and TRBJ2-1; D ambiguous. Germline V gene lookup returns CDR1 SEHNR and CDR2 FQNEAQ (reference sequence). Trimming took off 3 bases at V and 0 bases at J, with 18 bases between the two ends. The CDR3 runs 18 residues. The CDR3 region is CASSFEPVVPSSYNEQFF. The CDR3 nucleotides are TGTGCCAGCAGCTTTGAACCCGTCGTGCCTAGCTCCTACAATGAGCAGTTCTTC.

This clonotype was counted between two and nine times. The chain couples TRBV12-3 or TRBV12-4 to TRBJ1-1; D not certain. This CDR3 is built from 14 residues. V was trimmed by 3 bases and J by 3 bases, leaving 11 bases between them. The CDR3 region is CASSLSGHYTEAFF. The CDR3 bases are TGTGCCAGCAGTTTGTCTGGGCATTACACTGAAGCTTTCTTT.

V usage is TRBV12-5 and J usage is TRBJ2-2; D call uncertain. V was cut by 6 bases and J by 3 bases, with 8 bases left in between. The CDR3 covers 13 residues. Germline V gene lookup returns CDR1 LGHNT and CDR2 FRNRAP. CDR3 protein: CASGYGDTGELFF. CDR3 DNA sequence: TGTGCTAGTGGCTATGGAGACACCGGGGAGCTGTTTTTT.

This chain links TRBV30 with TRBJ1-1, with D unclear. CDR1 is GTSNPN, CDR2 SVGIG, per germline (reference sequence). V was trimmed by 0 bases and J by 8 bases, leaving 7 bases between them. The CDR3 totals 11 residues. For the CDR3, the DNA is TGTGCCTGGAGTGTAATTTCCGAAGCTTTCTTT. This sequence encodes CAWSVISEAFF.

This clonotype was detected a few times. The genes are TRBV5-1 and TRBJ2-7; D assignment may be TRBD1 or TRBD2 (6 bases each). The CDR3 consists of 13 residues. CDR1 is SGHRS, CDR2 YFSETQ, per germline. V dropped 0 bases and J dropped 6 bases, with 10 bases sitting between them. This CDR3 reads CASSLVGGVEQYF. CDR3 DNA: TGCGCCAGCAGCTTGGTGGGGGGCGTCGAGCAGTACTTC.

This clonotype was found a few times. This chain joins TRBV7-9 and TRBJ2-1, with 7 bases lining up with TRBD2. V shed 4 bases and J 7 bases; nucleotides not matched to a gene: 4. There are 13 residues in the CDR3. Per the germline V gene, CDR1 is SEHNR and CDR2 is FQNEAQ (reference sequence). CDR3 amino acids: CASSSSGDNEQFF. The CDR3 DNA is TGTGCCAGCAGCTCAAGCGGGGATAATGAGCAGTTCTTC.

V is TRBV7-3 and J is TRBJ1-1, with D possibly matching TRBD1 (6 bases). The CDR3 spans 15 residues. In germline, CDR1 is SGHTA, CDR2 FQGTGA. V lost 6 bases to trimming and J lost 1 base, with 15 bases between them. In DNA, the CDR3 is TGTGCCAGCAGGCTCCCCGGGACACCGAACACTGAAGCTTTCTTT. Translation: CASRLPGTPNTEAFF.

The J gene is TRBJ2-3, the V gene TRBV3-1; 8 positions agree with TRBD1. The V segment lost 11 bases and the J segment 3 bases; nucleotides outside the gene matches: 7. This CDR3 is 13 amino acids long. CDR1 and CDR2 (germline): LGHDT, YNNKEL (reference sequence). CDR3 amino acids: CASRQGATDTQYF. CDR3 bases: TGTGCCTCCCGGCAGGGGGCTACAGATACGCAGTATTTT.

The chain carries TRBV21-1 and TRBJ2-7; TRBD2 is taken as the D call from the table, unchecked against the DNA. TRBV21-1 is a documented pseudogene. The CDR3 covers 15 residues. The CDR3 sequence: CASKAGGAVTYEQYF. CDR3 coding DNA: TGTGCCAGCAAAGCGGGAGGAGCTGTGACCTACGAGCAGTACTTC.

This clonotype showed up just a few times. The rearrangement links TRBV6-2 or TRBV6-3 to TRBJ2-3; 8 bases map to TRBD2. The ends lost 10 bases at V and 6 bases at J; junction bases unmatched: 15. CDR1 MNHEY and CDR2 SVGEGT come from the germline V gene. This CDR3 is 15 amino acids long. CDR3 residues: CATHLAGSLWDTQYF. The CDR3 nucleotides are TGTGCCACCCACTTAGCGGGATCCCTTTGGGATACGCAGTATTTT.

This chain connects TRBV2 to TRBJ1-4, with TRBD1 matching over 10 bases. Unmatched junction bases numbered 6, after V lost 4 bases and J lost 7 bases. This CDR3 comprises 15 residues. Germline V lookup: CDR1 SNHLY, CDR2 FYNNEI. The CDR3 coding sequence is TGTGCCAGCAGTGCAAGACAGGGGGCGCGTGAAAAACTGTTTTTT. Amino acids: CASSARQGAREKLFF.

There are a few counts of this clonotype. The CDR3: CASSPAGGPTYEQYF. CDR3 sequence (DNA): TGTGCCAGCTCACCCGCCGGGGGGCCTACCTACGAGCAGTACTTC. The V and J genes are TRBV18 and TRBJ2-7; the D gene is possibly TRBD2 (7 bases). Germline values: CDR1 KGHSH, CDR2 LQKENI. CDR3 length: 15 residues. Trimming removed 3 bases from V and 2 bases from J, with 14 bases in between.

The chain uses TRBV6-2 or TRBV6-3 and TRBJ2-7; 9 nucleotides match TRBD2. The J segment lost 6 bases and the V segment lost 8 bases, leaving 11 bases of the junction unmatched. Germline CDR1 and CDR2: MNHEY and SVGEGT. The CDR3 totals 14 residues. The CDR3 reads CASREAGGPLEQYF. Here the CDR3 DNA reads TGTGCCAGCCGCGAGGCGGGAGGGCCCCTCGAGCAGTACTTC.

There are a few counts of this clonotype. V gene TRBV11-2 combines with J gene TRBJ2-1, with 7 bases lining up with TRBD2. Germline trimming cut 6 bases from V and 8 bases from J; bases unmatched to any gene: 13. The germline V gene has CDR1 SGHAT and CDR2 FQNNGV. CDR3 length equals 15 residues. This chain's CDR3 is CASSWSPGTTDEQFF. CDR3 coding DNA: TGTGCCAGCAGTTGGTCCCCCGGGACTACTGATGAGCAGTTCTTC.

In this sample, this clonotype turned up a few times. The chain has TRBV5-6 and TRBJ2-2; 8 bases align to TRBD1. Germline loops: CDR1 SGHDT, CDR2 YYEEEE. The CDR3 is 17 amino acids. J lost 0 bases, V lost 4 bases, and 8 bases had no gene match. The CDR3 bases are TGTGCCAGCAGCGCCATCTCGGACAGGGCGAACACCGGGGAGCTGTTTTTT. Residues: CASSAISDRANTGELFF.

This clonotype came up a few times. The V and J genes are TRBV11-1 and TRBJ2-3, with D perhaps TRBD1 (7 bases). This CDR3 region has 13 residues. V was pared by 8 bases and J by 5 bases, with 14 bases between. CDR1 and CDR2 (germline): SGHAT, FQDESV (reference sequence). This CDR3 is CASLSQGGDTQYF. Written as DNA, the CDR3 is TGTGCCAGCTTATCGCAGGGGGGAGATACGCAGTATTTT.

This clonotype was detected ten times or more. The chain links TRBV4-1 to TRBJ2-3; 14 bases agree with TRBD2. V lost 4 bases, J lost 5 bases, and 5 bases stayed unmatched. From germline, CDR1 is MGHRA and CDR2 YSYEKL. This CDR3 spans 16 amino acids. CDR3 sequence reads: CASSRTGTSGRDTQYF. CDR3 nucleotides: TGCGCCAGCAGCCGAACCGGGACTAGCGGGAGAGATACGCAGTATTTT.

The CDR3 DNA reads as TGTGCCAGCAGCTTAGGGGACCGGTTTGAAGCCCAGCATTTT. It translates to CASSLGDRFEAQHF. The chain couples TRBV7-2 to TRBJ1-5; TRBD1 is a possible D gene (5 bases). Germline assignment: CDR1 SGHTA and CDR2 FQGNSA. V gave up 1 base and J gave up 11 bases, with 15 bases separating them. The CDR3 has 14 residues.